This T cell receptor beta chain was retrieved from a study of blood T cell repertoires in COVID-19. Germline assignment: CDR1 KGHDR and CDR2 SFDVKD. V was clipped by 11 bases and J by 5 bases; unmatched bases: 3. This CDR3 has 12 amino acids. Sequencing used immunoSEQ multiplex PCR; TCRdb keeps in-frame clones, though not all of them. The data contain 150,000 or so clones, almost 85% of them seen just once; the ten biggest clones take up approximately 7.7%. This sequence originates from a man aged 40-55 years who had recovered from COVID-19. Sequencing was performed on peripheral blood. The chain employs TRBV24-1 and TRBJ2-2, with TRBD1 matching 8 bases. The CDR3, as DNA: TGTGCCATTAGGACAGGGACCGGGGAGCTGTTTTTT. This translates into CAIRTGTGELFF.